Presented here are 24 T cell receptor beta chains from one specimen sequenced in a study of blood T cell repertoires in COVID-19. The repertoire was sequenced with immunoSEQ multiplex PCR; TCRdb's copy has only in-frame clones and lacks some. Of over 200,000 clones listed, about 90% are singletons. Sequenced: PBMCs or T cells enriched from blood (not recorded which). These TCRs come from a woman aged 25 to 39 who had been exposed to COVID-19.

The chain joins TRBV12-5 to TRBJ2-7; possibly TRBD2 for D (6 bases). CDR3 length equals 15 residues. Per the germline V gene, CDR1 is LGHNT and CDR2 is FRNRAP. The V and J ends lost 0 bases and 4 bases respectively, with 13 bases between them. CDR3 in DNA: TGTGCTAGTGGTTTGGTCGGAGGCGGGACGTACGAGCAGTACTTC. It encodes CASGLVGGGTYEQYF.

Here the CDR3 DNA reads TGTGCCAGCGGCGCTACCCGGACAGGGGGCTTTGGCTACACCTTC. It translates to CASGATRTGGFGYTF. The chain couples TRBV28 to TRBJ1-2, with 11 bases matching TRBD1. Germline values: CDR1 MDHEN, CDR2 SYDVKM. The length of the CDR3 is 15 residues. V lost 8 bases to trimming and J lost 7 bases; unmatched junction nucleotides: 12.

The chain employs TRBV18 and TRBJ1-1; possible D gene TRBD1, 6 bases. CDR3 length equals 16 residues. Germline CDR1 KGHSH, CDR2 LQKENI. V lost 3 bases and J lost 2, with 16 bases in between. As DNA, the CDR3 is TGTGCCAGCTCACCGGCTGGATACAGGGATAACACTGAAGCTTTCTTT. Translating it yields CASSPAGYRDNTEAFF.

This clone was observed a few times. This rearrangement joins TRBV9 to TRBJ1-1, with D possibly matching TRBD1 (6 bases). The CDR3 is 14 residues long. Between the trimmed V and J ends, which lost 5 bases and 5 bases, there was a span of 16 bases. Germline V gives CDR1 SGDLS, CDR2 YYNGEE. The CDR3 region has the DNA TGTGCCAGCAGTCGTTCTACAGGGAGAACTGAAGCTTTCTTT. This codes for CASSRSTGRTEAFF.

This chain joins TRBV5-6 and TRBJ2-7; D is possibly TRBD1 (6 bases). This CDR3 has 14 amino acids. Trimming took off 0 bases at V and 0 bases at J, with 7 bases between the two ends. Germline V gene lookup returns CDR1 SGHDT and CDR2 YYEEEE. The chain's CDR3 is CASSLAGVSYEQYF. The CDR3 DNA reads as TGTGCCAGCAGCTTGGCAGGGGTCTCCTACGAGCAGTACTTC.

The V gene is TRBV30, the J gene TRBJ1-2; the D is unclear. The CDR3 contains 15 residues. In germline, CDR1 is GTSNPN, CDR2 SVGIG (reference sequence). Between the trimmed V and J ends, which lost 0 bases and 4 bases, there was a span of 15 bases. CDR3: CAWSVPGIVGYGYTF. CDR3 nucleotide sequence: TGTGCCTGGAGTGTACCGGGTATCGTAGGCTATGGCTACACCTTC.

The V and J genes are TRBV15 and TRBJ2-1; weak D call: TRBD2 (6 bases). The V and J ends lost 3 bases and 2 bases respectively, with 14 bases between them. Germline V gene lookup returns CDR1 LNHNV and CDR2 YYDKDF (reference sequence). This CDR3 has 16 amino acids. CDR3 in DNA: TGTGCCACCAGCAGGGTAAGCGGGCTGGCCTACAATGAGCAGTTCTTC. This encodes CATSRVSGLAYNEQFF.

Of note for this clone: This CDR3 is also generated by other DNA sequences in the sample. The CDR3 DNA reads TGTGCCAGCAGCGTAGAGGGTAGCGGGGTCACCGGGGAGCTGTTTTTT. Translating it yields CASSVEGSGVTGELFF. The chain links TRBV9 to TRBJ2-2; 8 bases line up with TRBD2. This CDR3 has 16 residues. The J segment lost 4 bases and the V segment lost 0 bases, leaving 5 bases of the junction unmatched. Germline V CDR1 and CDR2: SGDLS, YYNGEE.

V and J are TRBV2 and TRBJ2-1; a possible D gene is TRBD2 (5 bases). The CDR3 is 13 residues long. Trimming took 6 bases from V and 4 from J, leaving 10 bases between them. Germline V gives CDR1 SNHLY, CDR2 FYNNEI. CDR3 sequence (DNA): TGTGCCAGCAGGGAGGACTTATACAATGAGCAGTTCTTC. Residues: CASREDLYNEQFF.

This chain joins TRBV28 and TRBJ1-1; 9 bases fit TRBD1. Unmatched junction bases numbered 5, after V lost 5 bases and J lost 4 bases. The CDR3 has 14 residues. Germline V CDR1 and CDR2: MDHEN, SYDVKM. CDR3 residues: CASSTRQGVTEAFF. The CDR3 DNA reads as TGTGCCAGCAGTACCCGACAGGGGGTCACTGAAGCTTTCTTT.

This clone was recorded a few times. The chain couples TRBV6-1 to TRBJ1-5; TRBD1 is a possible D gene (5 bases). V lost 0 bases, J lost 3 bases, and 9 bases lay in between. The germline V gene has CDR1 MNHNS and CDR2 SASEGT. The CDR3 runs to 15 residues. CDR3 in DNA: TGTGCCAGCAGTGAAGCGGAGACAGCCAATCAGCCCCAGCATTTT. The encoded protein is CASSEAETANQPQHF.

The J gene is TRBJ1-6, the V gene TRBV5-1; no firm D call. V was trimmed by 0 bases and J by 10 bases, leaving 17 bases between them. Germline CDR1 and CDR2: SGHRS and YFSETQ. The CDR3 length is 16 residues. As DNA, the CDR3 is TGCGCCAGCAGCTTGGAGTCTCAAGGGTCGGGGTCACCCCTCCACTTT. This codes for CASSLESQGSGSPLHF. Full variable domain (missing parts from reference TRBV5-1 and TRBJ1-6): KAGVTQTPRYLIKTRGQQVTLSCSPISGHRSVSWYQQTPGQGLQFLFEYFSETQRNKGNFPGRFSGRQFSNSRSEMNVSTLELGDSALYLCASSLESQGSGSPLHFGNGTRLTVT.

This chain links TRBV7-9 with TRBJ2-1, with 15 bases aligning to TRBD2. Germline lookup yields CDR1 SEHNR and CDR2 FQNEAQ (reference sequence). The V and J ends lost 4 bases and 6 bases, in that order; junction bases with no gene match: 7. This CDR3 spans 17 amino acids. CDR3 coding DNA: TGTGCCAGCAGCTACGGGACTAGCGGGAGGAGAGGCAATGAGCAGTTCTTC. Translating gives CASSYGTSGRRGNEQFF.

This clone has only one observation. The genes are TRBV2 and TRBJ1-1; 7 nucleotides match TRBD1. This CDR3 is built from 14 residues. V dropped 6 bases and J dropped 6; count of bases not matched to a gene: 10. In germline, CDR1 is SNHLY, CDR2 FYNNEI. This CDR3 reads CASRITGVWAEAFF. The DNA of the CDR3 is TGTGCCAGCAGGATTACAGGGGTTTGGGCTGAAGCTTTCTTT.

This chain connects TRBV5-1 to TRBJ1-1, with D possibly being TRBD1 (5 bases). Germline CDR1 SGHRS, CDR2 YFSETQ. CDR3 length equals 15 residues. Between the trimmed V and J ends, which lost 4 bases and 4 bases, there was a span of 17 bases. Here the CDR3 DNA reads TGCGCCAGCAGCCCCCTTCGGCAGGGCGGCACTGAAGCTTTCTTT. It is translated as CASSPLRQGGTEAFF.

This chain connects TRBV6-5 to TRBJ2-7; 8 bases fit TRBD2. CDR1 and CDR2 (germline): MNHEY, SVGAGI. Trimming cost V 6 bases and J 0 bases; bases outside gene matches: 7. This CDR3 is built from 15 residues. For the CDR3, the DNA is TGTGCCAGCAGAGATCGGAGCGGGAGCTCCTACGAGCAGTACTTC. As protein: CASRDRSGSSYEQYF.

This chain uses TRBV15 with TRBJ1-4; 8 nucleotides line up with TRBD1. Germline values: CDR1 LNHNV, CDR2 YYDKDF (reference sequence). V shed 5 bases, J shed 8 bases, and the junction held 7 bases outside the gene matches. The CDR3 spans 14 residues. The CDR3 loop reads CATSQRTGNEKLFF. CDR3 sequence (DNA): TGTGCCACCAGCCAGAGGACAGGGAACGAAAAACTGTTTTTT.

Here the CDR3 reads CATSDPGTGGTGEQFF. DNA of the CDR3: TGTGCCACCAGTGATCCCGGGACAGGGGGTACCGGTGAGCAGTTCTTC. The chain has TRBV24-1 and TRBJ2-1; 11 nucleotides line up with TRBD1. The germline gives CDR1 KGHDR, CDR2 SFDVKD. This CDR3 contains 16 residues. V was clipped by 3 bases and J by 9 bases; unmatched bases: 9.

The V gene is TRBV4-2, the J gene TRBJ2-1, with 9 nucleotides matching TRBD2. This CDR3 is 17 amino acids long. The germline V gene has CDR1 LGHNA and CDR2 YNFKEQ. V lost 0 bases to trimming and J lost 9 bases; unmatched junction nucleotides: 12. CDR3: CASSQEGGLAGRFEQFF. DNA for the CDR3: TGTGCCAGCAGCCAAGAAGGAGGGCTAGCGGGGAGGTTTGAGCAGTTCTTC.

This clone was seen once. The CDR3 DNA reads as TGTGCCAGCAGCCAATTCGGCGGGATGGTCCAAGGCACCGGGGAGCTGTTTTTT. Protein sequence: CASSQFGGMVQGTGELFF. This chain uses TRBV3-1 (or the pseudogene TRBV3-2) with TRBJ2-2; perhaps TRBD2 as D (6 bases). V was shortened by 2 bases and J by 4 bases, with 20 bases between the two germline ends. CDR3 length: 18 amino acids. Germline V gene data show CDR1 as LGHDT and CDR2 as YNNKEL (reference sequence).

The chain couples TRBV12-3 or TRBV12-4 to TRBJ1-1; no definite D call. This CDR3 is 12 amino acids long. V was pared by 1 base and J by 9 bases, with 9 bases between. In DNA, the CDR3 is TGTGCCAGCAGTTTAGGGCTTTTTAAAGCTTTCTTT. This gives the protein CASSLGLFKAFF.

The rearrangement joins TRBV7-9 to TRBJ2-5; 10 bases line up with TRBD2. The CDR3 has 14 residues. Per germline, CDR1 SEHNR and CDR2 FQNEAQ (reference sequence). V shed 2 bases, J shed 6 bases, and the junction held 3 bases outside the gene matches. Written as DNA, the CDR3 is TGTGCCAGCAGCTTAACTAGCGGGGCTCAGACCCAGTACTTC. Translated, it gives CASSLTSGAQTQYF.

This chain joins TRBV27 and TRBJ1-1; D remains ambiguous. CDR1 and CDR2 (germline): MNHEY, SMNVEV (reference sequence). V was cut by 3 bases and J by 5 bases, with 13 bases left in between. The CDR3 contains 14 residues. CDR3 sequence (DNA): TGTGCCAGCAGTTTTGGGCAAAGAAGGACTGAAGCTTTCTTT. Its translation is CASSFGQRRTEAFF.

The CDR3 sequence: CASTSPGTGGTGELFF. CDR3 DNA sequence: TGCGCCAGCACCTCACCCGGTACAGGGGGGACCGGGGAGCTGTTTTTT. The rearrangement uses TRBV5-1 and TRBJ2-2; 8 bases match TRBD1. CDR3 length: 16 residues. Losses at the gene ends were 6 bases for V and 5 bases for J; bases not matched to a gene: 12. CDR1 is SGHRS and CDR2 is YFSETQ in the germline V gene.